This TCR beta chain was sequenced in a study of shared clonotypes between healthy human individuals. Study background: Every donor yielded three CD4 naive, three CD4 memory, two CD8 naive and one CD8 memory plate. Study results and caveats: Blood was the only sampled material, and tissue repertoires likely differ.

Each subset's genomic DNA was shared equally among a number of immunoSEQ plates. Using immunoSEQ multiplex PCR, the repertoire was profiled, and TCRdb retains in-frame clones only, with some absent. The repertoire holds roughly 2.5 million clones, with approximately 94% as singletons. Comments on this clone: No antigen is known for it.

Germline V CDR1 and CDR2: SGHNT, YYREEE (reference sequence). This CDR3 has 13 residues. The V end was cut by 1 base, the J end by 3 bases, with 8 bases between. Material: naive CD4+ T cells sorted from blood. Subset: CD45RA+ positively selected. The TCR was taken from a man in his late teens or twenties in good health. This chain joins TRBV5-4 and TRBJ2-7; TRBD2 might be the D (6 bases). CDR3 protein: CASSLRGFYEQYF. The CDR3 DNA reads TGTGCCAGCAGCTTGCGGGGGTTCTACGAGCAGTACTTC.